The 18 T cell receptor beta chains below were found in one sample sequenced in a study of blood T cell repertoires in COVID-19. Only in-frame clones appear in the TCRdb table, and some are missing; sequencing was by immunoSEQ multiplex PCR. Here the sample spans about 230,000 clones, around 83% being singletons. The sequenced sample was peripheral blood. Receptors originate from a woman between 40 and 50 years old who had recovered from COVID-19.

The V call is TRBV4-3, the J call TRBJ1-6, with 7 bases aligning to TRBD1. Losses at the gene ends were 3 bases for V and 8 bases for J; bases not matched to a gene: 7. Germline CDR1 reads LGHNA; CDR2 reads YSLEER. CDR3 length: 15 residues. CDR3 in DNA: TGCGCCAGCAGCCATCTCGGACAGGCAGATTCACCCCTCCACTTT. It translates to CASSHLGQADSPLHF.

V and J are TRBV5-4 and TRBJ2-3, with 9 bases identical to TRBD2. The CDR3 covers 17 residues. With V trimmed by 2 bases and J by 3 bases, 10 bases remained unmatched. CDR1 is SGHNT, CDR2 YYREEE, per germline (reference sequence). In DNA, the CDR3 is TGTGCCAGCAGCTTTTTCTTCAAGCGGGGGGAAACAGATACGCAGTATTTT. The encoded protein is CASSFFFKRGETDTQYF.

This clone has just a few counts. The rearrangement uses TRBV7-9 and TRBJ1-1; 8 bases align to TRBD1. There are 16 residues in the CDR3. From germline, CDR1 is SEHNR and CDR2 FQNEAQ (reference sequence). The J segment lost 2 bases and the V segment lost 4 bases, leaving 9 bases of the junction unmatched. The chain's CDR3 is CASSSETRGRNTEAFF. The CDR3 DNA is TGTGCCAGCAGCTCCGAAACCAGGGGGCGTAACACTGAAGCTTTCTTT.

V and J are TRBV3-1 (or the pseudogene TRBV3-2) and TRBJ1-6; weak D call: TRBD1 (6 bases). The CDR3 length is 15 residues. Trimming took 4 bases from V and 10 from J, leaving 17 bases between them. Germline CDR1 LGHDT, CDR2 YNNKEL (reference sequence). CDR3: CASSRGRGRGSPLHF. The CDR3 DNA reads as TGTGCCAGCAGCCGGGGGCGTGGGCGAGGATCACCCCTCCACTTT.

This sequence joins TRBV4-2 and TRBJ2-1; 7 nucleotides line up with TRBD2. V shed 6 bases and J 0 bases; nucleotides not matched to a gene: 8. Per germline, CDR1 LGHNA and CDR2 YNFKEQ. The CDR3 contains 16 residues. The CDR3: CASRRSGLSSYNEQFF. The CDR3, as DNA: TGTGCCAGCAGACGTAGCGGGCTGAGCTCCTACAATGAGCAGTTCTTC.

This clone has a count of ten or more. This sequence joins TRBV4-3 and TRBJ2-1; no clear D. CDR1 LGHNA and CDR2 YSLEER come from the germline V gene. Between the trimmed V and J ends, which lost 0 bases and 12 bases, there was a span of 12 bases. The CDR3 is 13 residues long. The CDR3 protein is CASSQEVERGQFF. In DNA form, the CDR3 reads TGCGCCAGCAGCCAAGAGGTAGAAAGAGGGCAGTTCTTC.

The V gene is TRBV15, the J gene TRBJ1-2; 7 bases match TRBD1. V was pared by 0 bases and J by 4 bases, with 11 bases of the junction left unmatched. CDR3 length: 17 residues. From germline, CDR1 is LNHNV and CDR2 YYDKDF (reference sequence). The CDR3: CATSRDRRADRPYGYTF. CDR3 bases: TGTGCCACCAGCAGAGACCGAAGAGCGGACAGGCCCTATGGCTACACCTTC.

The V gene is TRBV18, the J gene TRBJ2-1; 12 bases match TRBD2. CDR1 and CDR2 from the germline V gene are KGHSH and LQKENI. The V and J ends lost 3 bases and 7 bases, in that order; junction bases with no gene match: 4. There are 15 residues in the CDR3. This chain's CDR3 is CASSPGTSGWNEQFF. The CDR3 DNA sequence: TGTGCCAGCTCACCGGGGACTAGCGGGTGGAATGAGCAGTTCTTC.

The chain combines TRBV2 with TRBJ2-5, with D uncertain. CDR1 SNHLY and CDR2 FYNNEI come from the germline V gene. The CDR3 is 10 residues long. V dropped 4 bases and J dropped 7 bases, with 4 bases sitting between them. For the CDR3, the DNA is TGTGCCAGCAGTGCGGGGACCCAGTACTTC. Its protein product is CASSAGTQYF.

There are a few counts of this clone. The rearrangement joins TRBV3-1 (or the pseudogene TRBV3-2) to TRBJ2-7, with TRBD2 matching over 7 bases. V shed 3 bases, J shed 1 base, and the junction held 3 bases outside the gene matches. The CDR3 is made up of 14 amino acids. Germline CDR1 reads LGHDT; CDR2 reads YNNKEL (reference sequence). DNA for the CDR3: TGTGCCAGCAGCCAGAGGGACTATTCCTACGAGCAGTACTTC. Its translation: CASSQRDYSYEQYF.

V usage is TRBV3-1 (or the pseudogene TRBV3-2) and J usage is TRBJ2-3; tentatively, D is TRBD1 (6 bases). This CDR3 has 14 residues. V lost 4 bases and J lost 0, with 8 bases in between. From germline, CDR1 is LGHDT and CDR2 YNNKEL (reference sequence). CDR3 region: CASSRTVSTDTQYF. CDR3 nucleotides: TGTGCCAGCAGCCGGACAGTTAGCACAGATACGCAGTATTTT.

The chain recombines TRBV5-8 with TRBJ2-3; no reliable D call. The ends were cut back, 2 bases at V and 3 bases at J, with 4 bases in the middle. Germline CDR1 SGHTS, CDR2 YDEGEE. This CDR3 region has 12 residues. The CDR3: CASSFRTDTQYF. The CDR3 bases are TGTGCCAGCAGCTTTAGAACAGATACGCAGTATTTT.

The rearrangement joins TRBV6-5 to TRBJ1-1, with TRBD1 matching 8 bases. The length of the CDR3 is 14 residues. In germline, CDR1 is MNHEY, CDR2 SVGAGI. V lost 6 bases to trimming and J lost 13 bases; unmatched junction nucleotides: 16. The CDR3 reads CASSQTGQGSYGFF. The CDR3 bases are TGTGCCAGCAGCCAGACAGGACAGGGTTCGTACGGTTTCTTT.

V usage is TRBV10-3 and J usage is TRBJ2-1; 12 bases fit TRBD2. The J segment lost 6 bases and the V segment lost 0 bases, leaving 6 bases of the junction unmatched. This CDR3 is 17 amino acids long. Germline CDR1 is ENHRY and CDR2 is SYGVKD. The CDR3 nucleotides are TGTGCCATCAGTGAGTCCCAACCGACTAGCGGGGGCAATGAGCAGTTCTTC. It is translated as CAISESQPTSGGNEQFF.

This clone was observed once. V usage is TRBV6-6 and J usage is TRBJ1-5, with D possibly TRBD1 on 5 matching bases. The CDR3 spans 15 residues. Trimming pared 0 bases from V and 7 bases from J, leaving 13 bases between. Germline V gene sequence: CDR1 MNHNY, CDR2 SVGAGI (reference sequence). This chain's CDR3 is CASSYSVGGGQPQHF. The CDR3 DNA sequence: TGTGCCAGCAGTTACTCTGTGGGGGGTGGGCAGCCCCAGCATTTT.

V gene TRBV5-1 combines with J gene TRBJ2-3, with a possible D match to TRBD2 (6 bases). CDR1 and CDR2 from the germline V gene are SGHRS and YFSETQ. This CDR3 spans 14 amino acids. Trimming took off 4 bases at V and 2 bases at J, with 11 bases between the two ends. The CDR3 DNA reads TGCGCCAGCAGCGAACCGGGGGACACAGATACGCAGTATTTT. Translated: CASSEPGDTDTQYF.

This chain connects TRBV7-9 to TRBJ2-2, with a weak D call TRBD1 (6 bases). The CDR3 covers 15 residues. Trimming took off 3 bases at V and 2 bases at J, with 10 bases between the two ends. Germline CDR1 reads SEHNR; CDR2 reads FQNEAQ (reference sequence). The CDR3 reads CASSLGQTNTGELFF. Here the CDR3 DNA reads TGTGCCAGCAGCTTGGGACAAACCAACACCGGGGAGCTGTTTTTT.

The rearrangement uses TRBV5-6 and TRBJ1-1, with D possibly being TRBD1 (6 bases). There are 14 residues in the CDR3. Trimming shortened V by 2 bases and J by 1 base, and 9 bases separated the two germline ends. CDR1 and CDR2 (germline): SGHDT, YYEEEE. DNA of the CDR3: TGTGCCAGCAGCTTAAGGGGGAGGAACACTGAAGCTTTCTTT. Its protein product is CASSLRGRNTEAFF.